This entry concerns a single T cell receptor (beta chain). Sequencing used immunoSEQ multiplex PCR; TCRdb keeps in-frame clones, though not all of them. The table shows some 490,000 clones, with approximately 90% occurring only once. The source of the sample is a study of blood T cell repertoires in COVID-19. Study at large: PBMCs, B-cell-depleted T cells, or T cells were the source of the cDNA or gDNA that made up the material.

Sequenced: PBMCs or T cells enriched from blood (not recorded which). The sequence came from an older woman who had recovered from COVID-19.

CDR3 bases: TGTGCCAGCAGCGGGGATACTGTGTACGCTTTCTTT. Residues: CASSGDTVYAFF. The V call is TRBV6-5, the J call TRBJ1-1; D unresolved. V was pared by 6 bases and J by 11 bases, with 16 bases between. This CDR3 comprises 12 residues. In germline, CDR1 is MNHEY, CDR2 SVGAGI.